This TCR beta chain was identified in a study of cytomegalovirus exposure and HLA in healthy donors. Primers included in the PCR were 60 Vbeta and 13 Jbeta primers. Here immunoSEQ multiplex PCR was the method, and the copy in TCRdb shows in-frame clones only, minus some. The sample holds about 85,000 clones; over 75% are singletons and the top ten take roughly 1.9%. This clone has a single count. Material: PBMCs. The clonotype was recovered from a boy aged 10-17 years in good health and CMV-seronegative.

DNA of the CDR3: TGTGCCGGCGGGTACGAGCAGTACTTC. Encoded protein: CAGGYEQYF. This chain joins TRBV6-1 and TRBJ2-7, with D perhaps TRBD2 (5 bases). CDR1 and CDR2 (germline): MNHNS, SASEGT. This CDR3 contains 9 residues. With 11 bases removed from V and 4 bases from J, the gap between germline ends came to 6 bases.